This T cell receptor beta chain was recorded in a study of blood T cell repertoires in COVID-19. Sequenced by immunoSEQ multiplex PCR; TCRdb stores in-frame clones only, minus some. This table has roughly 190,000 clones, 70% to 90% appearing once. J gave up 0 bases and V 1 base, and 2 bases lay outside the gene matches. The CDR3 totals 16 residues. Germline CDR1 and CDR2: ENHRY and SYGVKD. This receptor was taken from a woman between 18 and 29 years old who had recovered from COVID-19. Sequenced sample: PBMCs or T cells enriched from blood (not recorded which). The V gene is TRBV10-3, the J gene TRBJ2-2; TRBD1 agrees at 7 bases. The CDR3 nucleotides are TGTGCCATCAGTGAGTTTGGGACAGCGAACACCGGGGAGCTGTTTTTT. It translates to CAISEFGTANTGELFF.